This entry lists 28 T cell receptor beta chains sequenced from one sample in a study of T-cell memory formation after mild COVID-19. MiXCR was run by TCRdb on the 5' RACE reads, yielding one entry per CDR3 protein. The table has over 350,000 distinct CDR3 sequences, roughly 24% seen once. The sequenced material came from PBMCs or a T cell subset sorted from them (not recorded which). The receptors originated from an adult woman who had mild COVID-19 (a few samples of this study predate the infection). Cell type and time point are not known.

This clonotype was picked up a small number of times. The DNA of the CDR3 is TGCAGCGTTGAACAGGGGCAGGACTATGGCTACACCTTC. Translation gives CSVEQGQDYGYTF. The chain has TRBV29-1 and TRBJ1-2; perhaps TRBD1 as D (6 bases). Trimming stripped 2 bases from V and 3 bases from J, with 10 bases between. CDR3 length equals 13 residues. Germline CDR1 and CDR2: SQVTM and ANQGSEA.

The chain carries TRBV15 and TRBJ2-7; unclear D gene. V was shortened by 0 bases and J by 3 bases, with 6 bases between the two germline ends. Germline CDR1 is LNHNV and CDR2 is YYDKDF (reference sequence). CDR3 length equals 13 residues. The CDR3 reads CATSRDSFYEQYF. CDR3 in DNA: TGTGCCACCAGCAGAGATAGCTTCTACGAGCAGTACTTC.

This clonotype showed up just a few times. The chain recombines TRBV4-3 with TRBJ1-2; TRBD1 might be the D (5 bases). The V and J ends lost 1 base and 3 bases respectively, with 9 bases between them. From germline, CDR1 is LGHNA and CDR2 YSLEER. CDR3 length: 14 amino acids. CDR3 in amino acids: CASSQGGTYYGYTF. CDR3 sequence (DNA): TGCGCCAGCAGCCAAGGCGGGACCTACTATGGCTACACCTTC.

The chain couples TRBV12-3 or TRBV12-4 to TRBJ1-1, with D uncertain. This CDR3 contains 13 residues. V was cut by 1 base and J by 4 bases, with 7 bases left in between. The CDR3 region has the DNA TGTGCCAGCAGTTTAGACCTCGGCACTGAAGCTTTCTTT. Its protein product is CASSLDLGTEAFF.

In this sample, this clonotype turned up a few times. The chain recombines TRBV7-9 with TRBJ2-2, with D tentatively TRBD2 (5 bases). The V gene lost 8 bases and the J gene lost 8 bases, with 18 bases spanning the gap. The CDR3 sequence is 14 residues long. Germline V lookup: CDR1 SEHNR, CDR2 FQNEAQ (reference sequence). CDR3 protein: CASRGESLTGELFF. The DNA of the CDR3 is TGTGCCAGCCGGGGAGAGTCTCTTACTGGGGAGCTGTTTTTT. Supplemented by reference TRBV7-9 and TRBJ2-2, the full variable domain reads DTGVSQNPRHKITKRGQNVTFRCDPISEHNRLYWYRQTLGQGPEFLTYFQNEAQLEKSRLLSDRFSAERPKGSFSTLEIQRTEQGDSAMYLCASRGESLTGELFFGEGSRLTVL.

This clonotype has just a few counts. The V call is TRBV7-3, the J call TRBJ2-2; unclear D gene. This CDR3 is 13 amino acids long. The V gene lost 4 bases and the J gene lost 10 bases, with 13 bases spanning the gap. CDR1 and CDR2 from the germline V gene are SGHTA and FQGTGA. CDR3 DNA sequence: TGTGCCAGCAGCTCCCTGGGAAACTCGGAGCTGTTTTTT. Protein sequence: CASSSLGNSELFF.

V usage is TRBV6-6 and J usage is TRBJ1-1; TRBD1 agrees at 8 bases. V shed 4 bases, J shed 2 bases, and the junction held 9 bases outside the gene matches. The germline gives CDR1 MNHNY, CDR2 SVGAGI (reference sequence). The CDR3 is 16 amino acids. CDR3 loop: CASSLPGGEGNTEAFF. In DNA, the CDR3 is TGTGCCAGCAGTTTACCAGGGGGCGAGGGCAACACTGAAGCTTTCTTT.

The chain couples TRBV20-1 to TRBJ2-3, with D uncertain. CDR1 is DFQATT and CDR2 is SNEGSKA in the germline V gene (reference sequence). The CDR3 spans 13 residues. Trimming pared 4 bases from V and 1 base from J, leaving 9 bases between. CDR3 residues: CSATGDRTDTQYF. The CDR3 nucleotides read TGCAGTGCTACAGGAGACCGCACAGATACGCAGTATTTT.

The chain combines TRBV10-3 with TRBJ2-2; D is tentatively TRBD1 or TRBD2 (5 bases each). CDR1 is ENHRY, CDR2 SYGVKD, per germline. With 0 bases removed from V and 4 bases from J, the gap between germline ends came to 12 bases. This CDR3 has 16 amino acids. The CDR3 region is CAISESYPGPTGELFF. The DNA for the CDR3 is TGTGCCATCAGTGAGTCCTATCCGGGGCCCACCGGGGAGCTGTTTTTT.

This clonotype was recorded a few times. The gene calls are TRBV11-3 and TRBJ2-7; 7 bases align to TRBD1. V shed 5 bases, J shed 7 bases, and the junction held 14 bases outside the gene matches. The CDR3 totals 15 residues. CDR1 is SGHNT and CDR2 is YENEEA in the germline V gene. CDR3 in DNA: TGTGCCAGCAGCGCTTGGGACAGATCTTCCGGAGAGCAGTACTTC. It is translated as CASSAWDRSSGEQYF.

The chain couples TRBV5-6 to TRBJ2-3, with 8 nucleotides matching TRBD1. Trimming took 2 bases from V and 4 from J; bases not matched to a gene: 3. CDR1 and CDR2 (germline): SGHDT, YYEEEE. The CDR3 has 14 residues. The chain's CDR3 is CASSFRTGPDTQYF. CDR3 nucleotides: TGTGCCAGCAGCTTTCGGACAGGGCCAGATACGCAGTATTTT.

V gene TRBV7-9 combines with J gene TRBJ2-5; TRBD1 aligns across 7 bases. CDR3 length equals 13 residues. V gave up 3 bases and J gave up 7 bases; unmatched junction bases: 5. CDR1 SEHNR and CDR2 FQNEAQ come from the germline V gene (reference sequence). The CDR3 DNA is TGTGCCAGCAGCTTTACAGGGGACGGGACCCAGTACTTC. Its translation: CASSFTGDGTQYF.

CDR3 in DNA: TGTGCCAGCAGCTTAAGAGCCCCTAACAATGAGCAGTTCTTC. Amino acids: CASSLRAPNNEQFF. The genes are TRBV11-1 and TRBJ2-1; D ambiguous. The germline gives CDR1 SGHAT, CDR2 FQDESV (reference sequence). The CDR3 extends over 14 amino acids. Trimming removed 2 bases from V and 5 bases from J, with 10 bases in between.

This chain uses TRBV29-1 with TRBJ2-1, with TRBD2 identical over 7 bases. V trimming: 4 bases; J trimming: 7 bases; junction bases outside the gene matches: 4. The germline V gene has CDR1 SQVTM and CDR2 ANQGSEA. The CDR3 loop spans 12 amino acids. CDR3 region: CSVVRGGNEQFF. The CDR3 DNA reads as TGCAGCGTTGTTCGGGGAGGGAATGAGCAGTTCTTC.

This clonotype was detected only a few times. The chain has TRBV6-6 and TRBJ2-3, with D maybe TRBD2 (5 bases). Germline assignment: CDR1 MNHNY and CDR2 SVGAGI (reference sequence). V lost 7 bases and J lost 2, with 19 bases in between. There are 16 residues in the CDR3. CDR3 DNA sequence: TGTGCCAGCACCAACCGCGGGCCAAAACCCACAGATACGCAGTATTTT. Protein product: CASTNRGPKPTDTQYF.

The sample holds a few counts of this clonotype. The chain couples TRBV5-1 to TRBJ2-2, with a possible D match to TRBD1 (6 bases). V lost 4 bases to trimming and J lost 4 bases, with 14 bases between them. Germline-derived CDR1 and CDR2 are SGHRS and YFSETQ. CDR3 length equals 15 residues. This CDR3 is CASSTRTERTGELFF. DNA for the CDR3: TGCGCCAGCAGCACTCGGACAGAGCGCACCGGGGAGCTGTTTTTT.

This clonotype occurred a few times. This chain joins TRBV5-1 and TRBJ1-6; no clear D. The CDR3 consists of 14 residues. Per germline, CDR1 SGHRS and CDR2 YFSETQ. Trimming pared 4 bases from V and 4 bases from J, leaving 9 bases between. CDR3: CASSADGYNSPLHF. CDR3 DNA: TGCGCCAGCAGCGCTGACGGGTATAATTCACCCCTCCACTTT.

The genes are TRBV18 and TRBJ2-1; D is unclear. There are 12 residues in the CDR3. Trimming left V 4 bases short and J 9 bases short, with 10 bases between. Germline V gene data show CDR1 as KGHSH and CDR2 as LQKENI. CDR3 DNA sequence: TGTGCCAGCTCACTTCTCAAGGTTGAGCAGTTCTTC. Amino acids: CASSLLKVEQFF.

Only a few counts were recorded for this clonotype. The chain joins TRBV6-4 to TRBJ1-4; TRBD1 is a possible D gene (5 bases). The CDR3 covers 14 residues. The V and J ends lost 3 bases and 10 bases respectively, with 15 bases between them. Germline V gene sequence: CDR1 MRHNA, CDR2 SNTAGT. CDR3 DNA sequence: TGTGCCAGCAGTGAACGGCAGGGTCGGGGAAAACTGTTTTTT. As protein: CASSERQGRGKLFF.

This chain connects TRBV20-1 to TRBJ2-5, with TRBD2 as a possible D gene (7 bases). Germline assignment: CDR1 DFQATT and CDR2 SNEGSKA (reference sequence). Trimming took 7 bases from V and 5 from J, leaving 35 bases between them. This CDR3 contains 19 residues. The CDR3 is CSVIGGALLGYGDLETQYF. The DNA of the CDR3 is TGCAGTGTAATAGGGGGGGCGTTACTCGGGTATGGAGATTTGGAGACCCAGTACTTC.

The chain joins TRBV5-4 to TRBJ2-7; 11 bases fit TRBD2. Looked up from germline, CDR1 is SGHNT and CDR2 is YYREEE (reference sequence). The length of the CDR3 is 15 residues. After removal of 5 bases from V and 4 bases from J, the junction contained 8 bases not matched to a gene. The CDR3 DNA follows: TGTGCCAGCAGTGACGGGACTAGCGGACCTTACGAGCAGTACTTC. Translating it yields CASSDGTSGPYEQYF. The whole variable domain, remainder taken from reference TRBV5-4 and TRBJ2-7, is ETGVTQSPTHLIKTRGQQVTLRCSSQSGHNTVSWYQQALGQGPQFIFQYYREEENGRGNFPPRFSGLQFPNYSSELNVNALELDDSALYLCASSDGTSGPYEQYFGPGTRLTVT.

The chain uses TRBV7-3 and TRBJ2-1; TRBD2 matches 11 bases. This CDR3 spans 15 amino acids. The V and J ends lost 5 bases and 7 bases, in that order; junction bases with no gene match: 7. The V gene's germline CDR1 is SGHTA and CDR2 FQGTGA. For the CDR3, the DNA is TGTGCCAGCAGCCCGAGGACTAGCGGGTGGAATGAGCAGTTCTTC. Translation: CASSPRTSGWNEQFF.

This clonotype was recorded a few times. The gene calls are TRBV14 and TRBJ1-3, with unresolved D. The germline V and J ends were trimmed by 0 bases and 4 bases, with 16 bases remaining between them. This CDR3 has 17 residues. Germline V gene lookup returns CDR1 SGHDN and CDR2 FVKESK. The CDR3 reads CASSQDGGVIGGNTIYF. The CDR3 coding sequence is TGTGCCAGCAGCCAAGATGGCGGGGTAATAGGAGGAAACACCATATATTTT.

This chain joins TRBV20-1 and TRBJ2-7; TRBD2 agrees at 7 bases. This CDR3 spans 13 amino acids. From germline, CDR1 is DFQATT and CDR2 SNEGSKA (reference sequence). Trimming took 5 bases from V and 4 from J; bases not matched to a gene: 8. The chain's CDR3 is CSALSREQYEQYF. The CDR3, as DNA: TGCAGTGCTCTCTCGCGGGAGCAGTACGAGCAGTACTTC.

The rearrangement uses TRBV5-5 and TRBJ2-4, with a possible D match to TRBD1 (5 bases). Trimming left V 4 bases short and J 7 bases short, with 21 bases between. This CDR3 region has 16 residues. The germline CDR1 and CDR2 sequences are SGHKS and YYEKEE (reference sequence). CDR3 amino acids: CASSLSLGLDGNIQYF. CDR3 nucleotides: TGTGCCAGCAGCCTGAGCCTGGGGCTAGATGGGAACATTCAGTACTTC.

J is TRBJ2-3 and V is TRBV2, with 8 bases aligning to TRBD2. The germline gives CDR1 SNHLY, CDR2 FYNNEI. The J segment lost 6 bases and the V segment lost 6 bases, leaving 8 bases of the junction unmatched. The CDR3 length is 14 residues. CDR3 nucleotides: TGTGCCAGCAGGCTGACTAGCGCGGGCGATACGCAGTATTTT. Its translation is CASRLTSAGDTQYF. The full variable domain, completed using reference TRBV2 and TRBJ2-3, is EPEVTQTPSHQVTQMGQEVILRCVPISNHLYFYWYRQILGQKVEFLVSFYNNEISEKSEIFDDQFSVERPDGSNFTLKIRSTKLEDSAMYFCASRLTSAGDTQYFGPGTRLTVL.

V and J are TRBV5-1 and TRBJ1-1; possible D gene TRBD1, 5 bases. Trimming took 0 bases from V and 4 from J, leaving 13 bases between them. The CDR3 contains 15 residues. Germline V lookup: CDR1 SGHRS, CDR2 YFSETQ. This chain's CDR3 is CASSLGAGSTTEAFF. DNA for the CDR3: TGCGCCAGCAGCTTGGGGGCAGGGTCGACCACTGAAGCTTTCTTT.

This clonotype showed up just a few times. V and J are TRBV9 and TRBJ2-1, with 9 bases lining up with TRBD2. Trimming cost V 2 bases and J 10 bases; bases outside gene matches: 1. The CDR3 length is 12 residues. Germline assignment: CDR1 SGDLS and CDR2 YYNGEE. The DNA of the CDR3 is TGTGCCAGCAGCGTCCTAGCGGGGGAGCAGTTCTTC. Translated: CASSVLAGEQFF. The whole variable domain, filled in from reference TRBV9 and TRBJ2-1, reads DSGVTQTPKHLITATGQRVTLRCSPRSGDLSVYWYQQSLDQGLQFLIQYYNGEERAKGNILERFSAQQFPDLHSELNLSSLELGDSALYFCASSVLAGEQFFGPGTRLTVL.